Shown below are 29 T cell receptor beta chains from a single sample sequenced in a study of cytotoxic CD8 clonotypes in ibrutinib-treated CLL. Some clones are missing from TCRdb's copy, which holds only in-frame ones; the method was immunoSEQ multiplex PCR. The sample holds 40,000 or so clones, approximately 45% seen once. The input for sequencing was PBMCs, taken before ibrutinib treatment. These receptors were taken from a human donor with chronic lymphocytic leukemia.

This clone was picked up a small number of times. The genes are TRBV19 and TRBJ1-2, with D perhaps TRBD1 (6 bases). Trimming left V 2 bases short and J 4 bases short, with 8 bases between. Germline CDR1 LNHDA, CDR2 SQIVND (reference sequence). The CDR3 contains 13 residues. The CDR3 loop is CASSIQGSYGYTF. DNA for the CDR3: TGTGCCAGTAGTATACAGGGGAGCTATGGCTACACCTTC.

The chain has TRBV13 and TRBJ2-2; 9 bases line up with TRBD2. The CDR3 loop spans 16 amino acids. The germline CDR1 and CDR2 sequences are PRHDT and FYEKMQ (reference sequence). The V gene end was trimmed by 5 bases and the J gene end by 7 bases; junction bases not matched to a gene: 11. CDR3 sequence (DNA): TGTGCCAGCAGCGGCCGGACTAGCGTATTGATCGGGGAGCTGTTTTTT. Protein: CASSGRTSVLIGELFF.

This chain joins TRBV18 and TRBJ2-5; 10 positions agree with TRBD1. CDR1 and CDR2 from the germline V gene are KGHSH and LQKENI. Trimming at V came to 3 bases and at J to 4 bases, leaving 2 bases not matched to a gene. The CDR3 length is 14 residues. The CDR3 protein is CASSPGQGVETQYF. The CDR3 DNA is TGTGCCAGCTCACCTGGACAGGGGGTAGAGACCCAGTACTTC.

This clone was counted between two and nine times. V and J are TRBV5-1 and TRBJ1-4, with D possibly TRBD1 on 5 matching bases. CDR1 is SGHRS and CDR2 is YFSETQ in the germline V gene. This CDR3 region has 15 residues. Trimming removed 4 bases from V and 5 bases from J, with 15 bases in between. CDR3 protein: CASSLEGGGNEKLFF. The CDR3, as DNA: TGCGCCAGCAGCCTCGAGGGCGGGGGAAATGAAAAACTGTTTTTT.

The genes are TRBV7-6 and TRBJ2-2, with TRBD2 matching 11 bases. Germline loops: CDR1 SGHVS, CDR2 FNYEAQ. After removal of 3 bases from V and 5 bases from J, the junction contained 5 bases not matched to a gene. The CDR3 length is 16 residues. CDR3: CASSLASGGNTGELFF. The CDR3 region has the DNA TGTGCCAGCAGCTTGGCTAGCGGGGGGAATACCGGGGAGCTGTTTTTT.

This clone was seen only a few times. The chain links TRBV27 to TRBJ2-7; TRBD2 matches at 7 bases. Trimming at V came to 6 bases and at J to 4 bases, leaving 15 bases not matched to a gene. This CDR3 contains 16 residues. Germline V gene sequence: CDR1 MNHEY, CDR2 SMNVEV (reference sequence). The CDR3, as DNA: TGTGCCAGCAGCCTTTACCCCCCCGCTAGCGGATACGAGCAGTACTTC. Translating gives CASSLYPPASGYEQYF.

The chain links TRBV27 to TRBJ1-5; possibly TRBD1 for D (5 bases). Germline V lookup: CDR1 MNHEY, CDR2 SMNVEV (reference sequence). The CDR3 length is 14 residues. Between the trimmed V and J ends, which lost 2 bases and 6 bases, there was a span of 11 bases. The CDR3 coding sequence is TGTGCCAGCAGTTTAAAGGGGATTCTTCAGCCCCAGCATTTT. Encoded protein: CASSLKGILQPQHF.

This clone has just a few counts. The V gene is TRBV4-2, the J gene TRBJ2-5, with 7 nucleotides matching TRBD1. The germline V gene has CDR1 LGHNA and CDR2 YNFKEQ. After removal of 0 bases from V and 0 bases from J, the junction contained 1 base not matched to a gene. The CDR3 has 15 amino acids. CDR3 amino acids: CASSQEQGNQETQYF. CDR3 in DNA: TGTGCCAGCAGCCAAGAACAGGGGAACCAAGAGACCCAGTACTTC.

This clone was counted only a few times. The rearrangement uses TRBV5-5 and TRBJ2-1; weak D call: TRBD1 (6 bases). V was clipped by 2 bases and J by 4 bases, with 10 bases between them. The CDR3 is 14 residues long. The germline V gene has CDR1 SGHKS and CDR2 YYEKEE (reference sequence). CDR3 nucleotide sequence: TGTGCCAGCAGCTTAGTGGGGGCTTACAATGAGCAGTTCTTC. Translated: CASSLVGAYNEQFF. Using reference TRBV5-5 and TRBJ2-1 for the parts outside the CDR3, the full variable domain is DAGVTQSPTHLIKTRGQQVTLRCSPISGHKSVSWYQQVLGQGPQFIFQYYEKEERGRGNFPDRFSARQFPNYSSELNVNALLLGDSALYLCASSLVGAYNEQFFGPGTRLTVL.

The CDR3 DNA is TGTGCCAGCAGCTCCCCGGGACTGTCCTACAATGAGCAGTTCTTC. Encoded protein: CASSSPGLSYNEQFF. This sequence joins TRBV7-6 and TRBJ2-1, with D perhaps matching TRBD2 (6 bases). The CDR3 is 15 residues long. CDR1 is SGHVS and CDR2 is FNYEAQ in the germline V gene. The V end was cut by 4 bases, the J end by 1 base, with 11 bases between.

The CDR3 nucleotides are TGTGCCAGCAGTTCTAACTATGGCTACACCTTC. Amino acid sequence: CASSSNYGYTF. The J gene is TRBJ1-2, the V gene TRBV28; D gene unclear. V dropped 4 bases and J dropped 0 bases, with 0 bases sitting between them. The CDR3 length is 11 residues. The germline gives CDR1 MDHEN, CDR2 SYDVKM.

This clone has only a few counts. The chain combines TRBV9 with TRBJ1-1, with unresolved D. Trimming took 0 bases from V and 4 from J, leaving 10 bases between them. The length of the CDR3 is 14 residues. The V gene's germline CDR1 is SGDLS and CDR2 YYNGEE. CDR3 bases: TGTGCCAGCAGCGTAGAGGACGGCCGCACTGAAGCTTTCTTT. It codes for CASSVEDGRTEAFF.

The rearrangement links TRBV5-4 to TRBJ1-6; the D is unclear. Germline CDR1 is SGHNT and CDR2 is YYREEE (reference sequence). V was trimmed by 3 bases and J by 8 bases, leaving 12 bases between them. The CDR3 runs to 14 residues. The CDR3 spells CASSYTVGDSPLHF. For the CDR3, the DNA is TGTGCCAGCAGCTATACCGTTGGGGATTCACCCCTCCACTTT.

This clone was seen a few times. This chain connects TRBV29-1 to TRBJ2-7; the D call may be TRBD1 or TRBD2 (5 bases each). The germline CDR1 and CDR2 sequences are SQVTM and ANQGSEA. Trimming cost V 6 bases and J 4 bases, with 16 bases left between them. This CDR3 has 13 amino acids. In nucleotides, the CDR3 is TGCAGCGTATATGAGGGGATAGAGTACGAGCAGTACTTC. This codes for CSVYEGIEYEQYF.

This chain joins TRBV11-2 and TRBJ1-2; D ambiguous. Germline CDR1 and CDR2: SGHAT and FQNNGV. This CDR3 comprises 12 residues. V was clipped by 1 base and J by 9 bases, with 9 bases between them. CDR3: CASSLGRNSYTF. CDR3 sequence (DNA): TGTGCCAGCAGCTTAGGCAGGAATAGCTACACCTTC.

This clone was picked up a small number of times. V gene TRBV6-5 combines with J gene TRBJ2-7; the match to TRBD1 covers 10 bases. The germline V gene encodes CDR1 MNHEY and CDR2 SVGAGI. V shed 1 base and J 4 bases; nucleotides not matched to a gene: 1. CDR3 length equals 14 residues. The CDR3 sequence is CASSYWDRGYEQYF. CDR3 coding DNA: TGTGCCAGCAGTTACTGGGACAGGGGTTACGAGCAGTACTTC.

The chain links TRBV7-3 to TRBJ2-3; 10 bases are shared with TRBD2. J lost 3 bases, V lost 2 bases, and 2 bases had no gene match. CDR1 is SGHTA and CDR2 is FQGTGA in the germline V gene. The CDR3 is 15 residues long. CDR3 amino acids: CASSLWGLATDTQYF. The CDR3 nucleotides are TGTGCCAGCAGCTTATGGGGACTAGCGACAGATACGCAGTATTTT.

This clone has only a few counts. The chain is built from TRBV6-5 and TRBJ1-4, with a tentative D call TRBD1 (6 bases). This CDR3 contains 15 residues. CDR1 MNHEY and CDR2 SVGAGI come from the germline V gene. With 4 bases removed from V and 7 bases from J, the gap between germline ends came to 16 bases. CDR3 amino acids: CASSFNRASVEKLFF. CDR3 nucleotides: TGTGCCAGCAGTTTTAACAGGGCAAGTGTTGAAAAACTGTTTTTT.

V is TRBV7-3 and J is TRBJ2-2; TRBD2 agrees at 13 bases. Losses at the gene ends were 5 bases for V and 2 bases for J; bases not matched to a gene: 5. This CDR3 has 17 amino acids. From germline, CDR1 is SGHTA and CDR2 FQGTGA. The CDR3 DNA reads TGTGCCAGCAGCCGACTAGCGGGGGGCCATAACACCGGGGAGCTGTTTTTT. It yields the protein CASSRLAGGHNTGELFF. Variable domain in full (rest from reference TRBV7-3 and TRBJ2-2): GAGVSQTPSNKVTEKGKYVELRCDPISGHTALYWYRQSLGQGPEFLIYFQGTGAADDSGLPNDRFFAVRPEGSVSTLKIQRTERGDSAVYLCASSRLAGGHNTGELFFGEGSRLTVL.

In this sample, this clone turned up a few times. V and J are TRBV18 and TRBJ2-1; D is perhaps TRBD1 or TRBD2 (7 bases each). CDR3 size: 15 residues. CDR1 and CDR2 from the germline V gene are KGHSH and LQKENI. Deletions cut 6 bases from V and 6 bases from J, with 18 bases between. The chain's CDR3 is CASSGPDREGNEQFF. The CDR3 DNA sequence: TGTGCCAGCTCTGGTCCCGACAGGGAGGGCAATGAGCAGTTCTTC. Full variable domain (rest looked up from reference TRBV18 and TRBJ2-1): NAGVMQNPRHLVRRRGQEARLRCSPMKGHSHVYWYRQLPEEGLKFMVYLQKENIIDESGMPKERFSAEFPKEGPSILRIQQVVRGDSAAYFCASSGPDREGNEQFFGPGTRLTVL.

This clone was counted between two and nine times. The chain combines TRBV28 with TRBJ2-7, with D uncertain. This CDR3 spans 12 amino acids. V lost 2 bases and J lost 4, with 6 bases in between. Germline V gene data show CDR1 as MDHEN and CDR2 as SYDVKM. The CDR3 DNA sequence: TGTGCCAGCAGTTTAACGAGTTACGAGCAGTACTTC. Translating it yields CASSLTSYEQYF.

This chain links TRBV2 with TRBJ1-2; tentative D call: TRBD1 (5 bases). The germline V and J ends were trimmed by 7 bases and 6 bases, with 12 bases remaining between them. The CDR3 consists of 12 residues. Germline values: CDR1 SNHLY, CDR2 FYNNEI. CDR3 protein: CASNWDVDGYTF. DNA for the CDR3: TGTGCCAGCAACTGGGACGTTGATGGCTACACCTTC. The full variable domain, rest sourced from reference TRBV2 and TRBJ1-2, is EPEVTQTPSHQVTQMGQEVILRCVPISNHLYFYWYRQILGQKVEFLVSFYNNEISEKSEIFDDQFSVERPDGSNFTLKIRSTKLEDSAMYFCASNWDVDGYTFGSGTRLTVV.

As regards this clone: Other DNA sequences from this sample encode an identical CDR3 as well. The V and J genes are TRBV5-1 and TRBJ2-5, with 7 bases fitting TRBD2. Germline V CDR1 and CDR2: SGHRS, YFSETQ. V gave up 0 bases and J gave up 2 bases; unmatched junction bases: 4. This CDR3 comprises 15 residues. The CDR3: CASSLAWGGQETQYF. The DNA for the CDR3 is TGCGCCAGCAGCTTGGCCTGGGGGGGACAAGAGACCCAGTACTTC.

V and J are TRBV14 and TRBJ1-1, with D unresolved. The CDR3 has 12 residues. Trimming removed 4 bases from V and 2 bases from J, with 5 bases in between. From germline, CDR1 is SGHDN and CDR2 FVKESK. The CDR3 here is CASSLGNTEAFF. The CDR3 coding sequence is TGTGCCAGCAGCCTGGGTAACACTGAAGCTTTCTTT.

This sequence joins TRBV6-1 and TRBJ1-6, with D uncertain. Germline assignment: CDR1 MNHNS and CDR2 SASEGT. This CDR3 has 15 amino acids. The germline V and J ends were trimmed by 10 bases and 7 bases, with 20 bases remaining between them. The CDR3 bases are TGTGCCACCCAACCCGTTTGGGCGGGAAATTCACCCCTCCACTTT. Protein: CATQPVWAGNSPLHF.

V usage is TRBV6-5 and J usage is TRBJ2-7, with 7 bases lining up with TRBD1. Germline-derived CDR1 and CDR2 are MNHEY and SVGAGI. The CDR3 has 14 amino acids. V was pared by 0 bases and J by 5 bases, with 4 bases of the junction left unmatched. The CDR3 region has the DNA TGTGCCAGCAGTTACTCAAACAGGGGCCACGAGCAGTACTTC. Its protein is CASSYSNRGHEQYF.

Only a few counts were recorded for this clone. The chain recombines TRBV19 with TRBJ1-5; 8 bases line up with TRBD1. V trimming: 10 bases; J trimming: 2 bases; junction bases outside the gene matches: 10. Germline CDR1 reads LNHDA; CDR2 reads SQIVND (reference sequence). This CDR3 region has 15 residues. CDR3 protein: CATTRTGIGNQPQHF. In nucleotides, the CDR3 is TGTGCCACCACCCGGACAGGGATTGGCAATCAGCCCCAGCATTTT.

The chain is built from TRBV5-6 and TRBJ1-2, with 9 bases matching TRBD1. CDR3 length equals 17 residues. Germline values: CDR1 SGHDT, CDR2 YYEEEE. Trimming took 3 bases from V and 4 from J; bases not matched to a gene: 13. The CDR3 bases are TGTGCCAGCAGCTCCGAACCGGGACAGGGAACCTCCTATGGCTACACCTTC. Protein sequence: CASSSEPGQGTSYGYTF.

J is TRBJ2-1 and V is TRBV9, with unresolved D. This CDR3 contains 11 residues. CDR1 and CDR2 (germline): SGDLS, YYNGEE. Trimming shortened V by 3 bases and J by 8 bases, and 6 bases separated the two germline ends. This CDR3 is CASSAGYEQFF. The CDR3 coding sequence is TGTGCCAGCAGCGCGGGTTATGAGCAGTTCTTC.